The 9 T cell receptor beta chains below come from one sample, sequenced in a study of T cell changes during pregnancy in multiple sclerosis. The repertoire was sequenced with immunoSEQ multiplex PCR; TCRdb's copy has only in-frame clones and lacks some. The sample has 85,000 to 120,000 clones, about 90% seen once. Sequencing was performed on peripheral blood, taken before pregnancy. The source of these receptors is a female donor with multiple sclerosis, enrolled in a pregnancy study.

This clone was counted a few times. The V and J genes are TRBV19 and TRBJ2-5; D not certain. V lost 4 bases and J 4 bases, leaving 10 bases between the germline ends. This CDR3 contains 13 residues. Per germline, CDR1 LNHDA and CDR2 SQIVND (reference sequence). As DNA, the CDR3 is TGTGCCAGTAGTAATACACGAGGAGAGACCCAGTACTTC. Translating it yields CASSNTRGETQYF. Full variable domain (rest looked up from reference TRBV19 and TRBJ2-5): DGGITQSPKYLFRKEGQNVTLSCEQNLNHDAMYWYRQDPGQGLRLIYYSQIVNDFQKGDIAEGYSVSREKKESFPLTVTSAQKNPTAFYLCASSNTRGETQYFGPGTRLLVL.

The V call is TRBV19, the J call TRBJ1-2, with 8 bases that match TRBD1. The CDR3 has 15 amino acids. Germline CDR1 is LNHDA and CDR2 is SQIVND (reference sequence). V was clipped by 6 bases and J by 4 bases; unmatched bases: 10. Here the CDR3 reads CASRRLVGQGYGYTF. The CDR3 DNA sequence: TGTGCCAGTAGACGGCTGGTAGGACAGGGCTATGGCTACACCTTC.

The chain combines TRBV7-9 with TRBJ1-1, with D possibly being TRBD1 (6 bases). This CDR3 contains 12 residues. The germline CDR1 and CDR2 sequences are SEHNR and FQNEAQ (reference sequence). V lost 1 base and J 11 bases, leaving 11 bases between the germline ends. The chain's CDR3 is CASSLGQGSAFF. As DNA, the CDR3 is TGTGCCAGCAGCTTAGGGCAGGGGTCCGCTTTCTTT.

In regard to this clone: A junction boundary mismatches the germline segment, possibly from a read error. The genes are TRBV11-2 and TRBJ2-7; 8 nucleotides line up with TRBD1. CDR3 length: 12 residues. Germline CDR1 reads SGHAT; CDR2 reads FQNNGV. CDR3 sequence (DNA): TGTGCCTCACGGGGACAGGCGTACGGGCAGTACTTC. This gives the protein CASRGQAYGQYF.

The chain combines TRBV12-5 with TRBJ1-2, with TRBD1 identical over 11 bases. The CDR3 spans 13 residues. CDR1 and CDR2 (germline): LGHNT, FRNRAP. The ends lost 5 bases at V and 9 bases at J; junction bases unmatched: 5. CDR3 amino acids: CASGGQGALSYTF. The CDR3 nucleotides read TGTGCTAGTGGTGGACAGGGGGCTTTGAGCTACACCTTC.

This chain links TRBV10-3 with TRBJ1-3; D is possibly TRBD1 (5 bases). With 6 bases removed from V and 0 bases from J, the gap between germline ends came to 12 bases. Germline lookup yields CDR1 ENHRY and CDR2 SYGVKD. The CDR3 runs 15 residues. DNA of the CDR3: TGTGCCATCAGCCGACAGACGAGCTCTGGAAACACCATATATTTT. Its translation: CAISRQTSSGNTIYF.

CDR3 sequence reads: CASSFGLAGMGEQFF. In DNA form, the CDR3 reads TGTGCCAGCAGCTTTGGACTAGCGGGGATGGGGGAGCAGTTCTTC. V and J are TRBV7-6 and TRBJ2-1; TRBD2 matches at 12 bases. Germline V gene sequence: CDR1 SGHVS, CDR2 FNYEAQ. J gave up 10 bases and V 3 bases, and 7 bases lay outside the gene matches. This CDR3 region has 15 residues.

This chain joins TRBV10-3 and TRBJ2-3; perhaps TRBD1 as D (6 bases). This CDR3 comprises 15 residues. CDR1 ENHRY and CDR2 SYGVKD come from the germline V gene. V was pared by 3 bases and J by 4 bases, with 14 bases between. CDR3 in amino acids: CAISDRGRGADTQYF. The CDR3 nucleotides read TGTGCCATCAGTGATAGGGGGAGAGGGGCAGATACGCAGTATTTT.

This clone was counted a single time. The chain recombines TRBV9 with TRBJ2-2; 9 nucleotides align to TRBD1. The CDR3 runs to 14 residues. Germline CDR1 is SGDLS and CDR2 is YYNGEE. V lost 7 bases to trimming and J lost 7 bases; unmatched junction nucleotides: 8. The CDR3 region is CASSGTGRVGELFF. The CDR3 DNA sequence: TGTGCCAGCTCCGGGACAGGGAGGGTCGGGGAGCTGTTTTTT.